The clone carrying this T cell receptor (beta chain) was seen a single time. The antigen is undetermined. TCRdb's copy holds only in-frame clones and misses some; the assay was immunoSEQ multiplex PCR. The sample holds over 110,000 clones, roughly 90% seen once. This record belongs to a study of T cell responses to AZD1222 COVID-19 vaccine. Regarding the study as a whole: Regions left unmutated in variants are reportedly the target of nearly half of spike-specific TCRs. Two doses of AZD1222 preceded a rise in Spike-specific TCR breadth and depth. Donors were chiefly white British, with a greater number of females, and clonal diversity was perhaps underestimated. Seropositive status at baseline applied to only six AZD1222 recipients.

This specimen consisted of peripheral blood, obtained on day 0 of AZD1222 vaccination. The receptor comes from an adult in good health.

CDR3 amino acids: CASSVGLAGGPGTGELFF. For the CDR3, the DNA is TGTGCCAGCAGCGTTGGACTAGCGGGAGGGCCGGGCACCGGGGAGCTGTTTTTT. The chain has TRBV7-9 and TRBJ2-2, with TRBD2 matching over 15 bases. The ends lost 5 bases at V and 4 bases at J; junction bases unmatched: 8. CDR3 length equals 18 residues. Germline CDR1 SEHNR, CDR2 FQNEAQ (reference sequence).